One T cell receptor (beta chain) is described in this entry. Antigen unknown. TCRdb's table, derived via immunoSEQ multiplex PCR, lists solely in-frame clones and lacks some. The table lists 92,000 or so clones, approximately 90% of them singletons. The CDR3 runs to 15 residues. The junction had 8 bases not matched to a gene; V was cut back by 5 bases and J by 4 bases. Per the germline V gene, CDR1 is WNHNN and CDR2 is SYGVQD (reference sequence). These data originate in a study of Tregs in tolerant kidney transplant recipients. Points from the study as a whole: No direct test of biological reproducibility was done here. Activated donor B cell expansion appeared to reveal the most relevant donor-specific TCRbeta repertoire.

The specimen sequenced was CD8+ T cells from blood. V is TRBV10-1 and J is TRBJ2-5; 9 bases match TRBD2. This sequence was found in a human donor in good health. CDR3: CASSPLAGDGETQYF. DNA for the CDR3: TGCGCCAGCAGTCCTTTAGCGGGAGATGGAGAGACCCAGTACTTC.